The rows below give T cell receptor beta chains drawn from one sample of a study of T cell repertoires in cytomegalovirus infection. TCRdb re-called the reads with MiXCR, one entry per CDR3 protein. The repertoire includes roughly 120,000 distinct CDR3 sequences, about 31% of them detected once, and about 53% sits in the top ten. What these receptors recognize is not known. This specimen consisted of CD8+ T cells from cultured PBMCs, obtained from culture after CMV antigen stimulation. These receptors all come from a human donor in good health (CMV status not recorded). Some clones in this sample may be carry-over from other donors' samples. The CDR3 runs from the conserved cysteine through the conserved F or W. A D gene is named only where the DNA matches it firmly. Only some rows state a clone size, as once, few, many or a class for expanded clones.

D gene	V gene	J gene	clone size	CDR3 DNA	CDR3 protein
-	TRBV5-1	TRBJ2-3	few	TGCGCCAGCAGCTTGGAAGGTCCGGCGGCAGATACGCAGTATTTT	CASSLEGPAADTQYF
-	TRBV19	TRBJ2-7	few	TGTGCCAGTAGCCGGATATGGGGAGGCGACGAGCAGTACTTC	CASSRIWGGDEQYF
TRBD1	TRBV7-9	TRBJ1-2	-	TGTGCCAGCAGCTTAGGACAGGGTGTGCTCGAGAACTATGGCTACACCTTC	CASSLGQGVLENYGYTF
-	TRBV2	TRBJ1-4	-	TGTGCCAGCACTCCGTCCCACATCGCAACTAATGAAAAACTGTTTTTT	CASTPSHIATNEKLFF
-	TRBV27	TRBJ2-4	few	TGTGCCAGCAGTTCGGAGGGGGGAAACATTCAGTACTTC	CASSSEGGNIQYF
TRBD2	TRBV12-3/TRBV12-4	TRBJ2-2	-	TGTGCCAGCAGTTTTTTAACTAGCGGGGGGAGAGAGAACTGGGAGCTGTTTTTT	CASSFLTSGGRENWELFF
TRBD1	TRBV7-6	TRBJ2-1	few	TGTGCCAGCAGCTTCCCAGACAGGGACAATGAGCAGTTCTTC	CASSFPDRDNEQFF
-	TRBV19	TRBJ1-5	few	TGTGCCAGTAGTATAGAGTGGAGGGTTCAACAGCCCCAGCATTTT	CASSIEWRVQQPQHF
-	TRBV14	TRBJ2-3	-	TGTGCCAGCAGCCCGACTTTCGCCCCACACACAGATACGCAGTATTTT	CASSPTFAPHTDTQYF
-	TRBV4-1	TRBJ2-1	-	TGCGCCAGCAGCCAAGAACGCCCCATAAATGAGCAGTTCTTC	CASSQERPINEQFF
-	TRBV28	TRBJ2-7	few	TGTGCCAGCAGTTTTTTGGTTGGGGGGGCCGCCTACGAGCAGTACTTC	CASSFLVGGAAYEQYF
-	TRBV20-1	TRBJ1-4	-	TGCAGTGCTGAAGGACCCGTGGATGAAAAACTGTTTTTT	CSAEGPVDEKLFF
-	TRBV18	TRBJ1-5	-	TGTGCCAGCTCACGTGGACAGTCCTATAGCAATCAGCCCCAGCATTTT	CASSRGQSYSNQPQHF
TRBD2	TRBV4-3	TRBJ2-6	-	TGCGCCAGCAGCCAAGAGGGACTAGCGGGGGGGATATCTGGGGCCAACGTCCTGACTTTC	CASSQEGLAGGISGANVLTF
TRBD1	TRBV7-2	TRBJ2-2	many	TGTGCCAGCAGCTTAGTTGGAAGGGGGCGCCGTTCGGACACCGGGGAGCTGTTTTTT	CASSLVGRGRRSDTGELFF
TRBD2	TRBV6-2/TRBV6-3	TRBJ2-1	few	TGTGCCAGCAGGTCGGATAGCGGGGCGGTAAATGAGCAGTTCTTC	CASRSDSGAVNEQFF
-	TRBV7-6	TRBJ2-3	-	TGTGCCAGCAGCTTAGGGGCGATCACAGATACGCAGTATTTT	CASSLGAITDTQYF
TRBD1	TRBV27	TRBJ1-2	few	TGTGCCAGCAGTTTCTTACAGGGGAATCTAGGCTACACCTTC	CASSFLQGNLGYTF
TRBD2	TRBV6-5	TRBJ2-3	few	TGTGCCAGCAGTTACTCCGGCGGGGGGGCAACAGATACGCAGTATTTT	CASSYSGGGATDTQYF
TRBD1	TRBV4-1	TRBJ1-5	few	TGCGCCAGCAGCAGTGACAGGGGGCTTAGTCAGCCCCAGCATTTT	CASSSDRGLSQPQHF
TRBD2	TRBV12-3/TRBV12-4	TRBJ2-3	-	TGTGCCAGCAGTTTGGGACTAGCGGGGGCCACAGATACGCAGTATTTT	CASSLGLAGATDTQYF
TRBD1	TRBV7-2	TRBJ1-2	many	TGTGCCAGCAGCTTTGACACCGTTACCGGGGACAGGAGTGGCTATGGCTACACCTTC	CASSFDTVTGDRSGYGYTF
-	TRBV5-4	TRBJ1-5	-	TGTGCCAGCCAGCTTGCTAGTCGGGCAGACTATAGCAATCAGCCCCAGCATTTT	CASQLASRADYSNQPQHF
TRBD1	TRBV5-1	TRBJ1-5	-	TGCGCCAGCAGCCCATCGACAGGGGTCGGCCAGCCCCAGCATTTT	CASSPSTGVGQPQHF
-	TRBV5-1	TRBJ1-4	many	TGTGCCAGCAGCTTGGGGGGTGAAAAACTGTTTTTT	CASSLGGEKLFF
-	TRBV4-1	TRBJ2-7	few	TGCGCCAGCAGCCAAGGGGGAAATGGCGAGCAGTACTTC	CASSQGGNGEQYF
-	TRBV20-1	TRBJ2-7	-	TGCAGTGCCCGGACGGAGAGCTCCTACGAGCAGTACTTC	CSARTESSYEQYF
-	TRBV4-1	TRBJ2-7	many	TGCGCCAGCAGCCTAACCCAGGGTAGCGCCTACGAGCAGTACTTC	CASSLTQGSAYEQYF
-	TRBV7-8	TRBJ1-1	few	TGTGCCAGTACGGCAGGGGTGAACACTGAAGCTTTCTTT	CASTAGVNTEAFF